The 21 T cell receptor beta chains reported below all come from one sample, sequenced in a study of T-cell memory formation after mild COVID-19. TCRdb independently ran MiXCR on the 5' RACE reads; one entry per CDR3 protein. The table lists roughly 400,000 distinct CDR3 sequences, roughly 15% of them singletons, with around a fifth in the top ten. Sequencing input: PBMCs or a T cell subset sorted from them (not recorded which). These receptors came from a man aged 18 to 30 who had mild COVID-19 (a few samples of this study predate the infection). Cell type and time point are not known.

The chain's CDR3 is CASSWIGSPLHF. The CDR3 DNA reads TGTGCCAGCAGTTGGATCGGTTCACCCCTCCACTTT. The rearrangement joins TRBV27 to TRBJ1-6; D is uncertain. Between the trimmed V and J ends, which lost 4 bases and 9 bases, there was a span of 7 bases. The CDR3 length is 12 residues. Germline CDR1 reads MNHEY; CDR2 reads SMNVEV (reference sequence).

Concerning this clonotype: The germline gene is not matched at one end of the junction; a read error may be the cause. The chain employs TRBV5-1 and TRBJ1-1; D unresolved. Germline V gene data show CDR1 as SGHRS and CDR2 as YFSETQ. This CDR3 comprises 15 residues. CDR3 in amino acids: CASILYWVGSTEAFF. CDR3 coding DNA: TGCGCCAGCATCTTGTATTGGGTCGGGAGCACTGAAGCTTTCTTT.

This clonotype was seen more than once but under ten times. The rearrangement links TRBV7-2 to TRBJ2-3; 7 bases match TRBD2. Germline CDR1 SGHTA, CDR2 FQGNSA. Germline trimming cut 1 base from V and 7 bases from J; bases unmatched to any gene: 5. The CDR3 is 14 residues long. The CDR3 loop reads CASSLEMSGNTQYF. CDR3 nucleotides: TGTGCCAGCAGCTTAGAGATGAGCGGGAATACGCAGTATTTT.

The chain carries TRBV5-1 and TRBJ2-5, with 13 nucleotides matching TRBD2. The CDR3 covers 16 residues. With 2 bases clipped from V and 0 bases from J, the junction kept 1 base outside the gene matches. Germline loops: CDR1 SGHRS, CDR2 YFSETQ. CDR3: CASSLLAGGYQETQYF. CDR3 DNA: TGCGCCAGCAGCTTACTAGCGGGGGGGTACCAAGAGACCCAGTACTTC.

Many counts were recorded for this clonotype. This chain joins TRBV12-3 or TRBV12-4 and TRBJ2-5, with no clear D. V lost 6 bases and J 4 bases, leaving 9 bases between the germline ends. CDR3 length equals 12 residues. The CDR3 sequence is CASSLSIETQYF. As DNA, the CDR3 is TGTGCCAGCAGCCTCAGTATAGAGACCCAGTACTTC.

The V and J genes are TRBV7-2 and TRBJ1-3; tentative D call: TRBD1 (6 bases). Per the germline V gene, CDR1 is SGHTA and CDR2 is FQGNSA. This CDR3 is built from 14 residues. Trimming cost V 6 bases and J 4 bases, with 13 bases left between them. The CDR3 sequence: CASRPTGIGNTIYF. In DNA form, the CDR3 reads TGTGCCAGCAGACCTACAGGGATCGGAAACACCATATATTTT.

The rearrangement links TRBV7-9 to TRBJ2-1, with TRBD2 identical over 7 bases. Germline loops: CDR1 SEHNR, CDR2 FQNEAQ (reference sequence). CDR3 size: 12 residues. V gave up 5 bases and J gave up 7 bases; unmatched junction bases: 2. CDR3 residues: CASSGLENEQFF. In DNA form, the CDR3 reads TGTGCCAGCAGCGGACTAGAGAATGAGCAGTTCTTC.

The chain uses TRBV3-1 and TRBJ1-4, with D unresolved. Per germline, CDR1 LGHDT and CDR2 YNNKEL (reference sequence). V was trimmed by 2 bases and J by 0 bases, leaving 7 bases between them. The CDR3 contains 15 residues. CDR3 sequence: CASSQYRSTNEKLFF. The CDR3 region has the DNA TGTGCCAGCAGCCAATATAGATCAACTAATGAAAAACTGTTTTTT.

In its sample, this clonotype was seen many times. The chain has TRBV20-1 and TRBJ2-7; 7 bases fit TRBD1. Germline CDR1 and CDR2: DFQATT and SNEGSKA (reference sequence). The CDR3 is made up of 13 amino acids. V was clipped by 3 bases and J by 0 bases; unmatched bases: 2. DNA of the CDR3: TGCAGTGCTAGGGGGGACAGCTCCTACGAGCAGTACTTC. Residues: CSARGDSSYEQYF.

This chain joins TRBV23-1 and TRBJ1-3; D call uncertain. TRBV23-1 is placed among ORFs of uncertain function. The V end lost 2 bases, the J end lost 0 bases, and 5 bases lay between the germline ends. This CDR3 has 14 residues. As DNA, the CDR3 is TGCGCCAGCAGTCAAGGCAGCTCTGGAAACACCATATATTTT. Its protein product is CASSQGSSGNTIYF.

This clonotype was counted only a few times. This chain connects TRBV7-9 to TRBJ1-5; D not resolved. The CDR3 length is 14 residues. Trimming took off 0 bases at V and 5 bases at J, with 8 bases between the two ends. Germline assignment: CDR1 SEHNR and CDR2 FQNEAQ (reference sequence). CDR3 DNA: TGTGCCAGCAGCTTAGCCCCCCACTATCAGCCCCAGCATTTT. It encodes CASSLAPHYQPQHF. The variable domain in full, completed from reference TRBV7-9 and TRBJ1-5, reads DTGVSQNPRHKITKRGQNVTFRCDPISEHNRLYWYRQTLGQGPEFLTYFQNEAQLEKSRLLSDRFSAERPKGSFSTLEIQRTEQGDSAMYLCASSLAPHYQPQHFGDGTRLSIL.

The chain uses TRBV5-1 and TRBJ2-4; D gene unclear. V dropped 1 base and J dropped 1 base, with 6 bases sitting between them. This CDR3 has 14 amino acids. The germline V gene encodes CDR1 SGHRS and CDR2 YFSETQ. This CDR3 is CASSLSSAKNIQYF. DNA of the CDR3: TGCGCCAGCAGCTTGTCAAGCGCCAAAAACATTCAGTACTTC.

This clonotype was seen a few times. The gene calls are TRBV5-1 and TRBJ2-1, with 7 nucleotides matching TRBD1. The V segment lost 4 bases and the J segment 6 bases; nucleotides outside the gene matches: 4. The V gene's germline CDR1 is SGHRS and CDR2 YFSETQ. This CDR3 has 13 residues. The CDR3 loop is CASSRGTANEQFF. DNA for the CDR3: TGCGCCAGCAGCCGAGGGACAGCCAATGAGCAGTTCTTC.

The chain couples TRBV5-1 to TRBJ1-5; D possibly corresponds to TRBD1 (5 bases). CDR1 is SGHRS, CDR2 YFSETQ, per germline. The CDR3 totals 14 residues. V lost 1 base, J lost 3 bases, and 8 bases lay in between. As DNA, the CDR3 is TGCGCCAGCAGCTTGACGGGGGACAATCAGCCCCAGCATTTT. This sequence encodes CASSLTGDNQPQHF. The full variable domain, completed using reference TRBV5-1 and TRBJ1-5, is KAGVTQTPRYLIKTRGQQVTLSCSPISGHRSVSWYQQTPGQGLQFLFEYFSETQRNKGNFPGRFSGRQFSNSRSEMNVSTLELGDSALYLCASSLTGDNQPQHFGDGTRLSIL.

Only a few counts were recorded for this clonotype. The chain links TRBV12-3 or TRBV12-4 to TRBJ2-2; no definite D call. Trimming removed 4 bases from V and 8 bases from J, with 14 bases in between. There are 14 residues in the CDR3. The CDR3: CASSYLVVMGELFF. CDR3 nucleotides: TGTGCCAGCAGTTACCTGGTAGTTATGGGGGAGCTGTTTTTT.

A few counts support this clonotype. The J gene is TRBJ1-6, the V gene TRBV4-3; maybe TRBD1 (5 bases). The CDR3 has 16 amino acids. CDR1 and CDR2 (germline): LGHNA, YSLEER. V lost 1 base and J 10 bases, leaving 17 bases between the germline ends. In nucleotides, the CDR3 is TGCGCCAGCAGCCAAGTGGTCGCGCAGGGCGGCTCACCCCTCCACTTT. Translating it yields CASSQVVAQGGSPLHF.

This chain uses TRBV4-1 with TRBJ2-1; 9 nucleotides align to TRBD2. Looked up from germline, CDR1 is MGHRA and CDR2 is YSYEKL. This CDR3 has 18 residues. Germline trimming cut 1 base from V and 3 bases from J; bases unmatched to any gene: 10. The CDR3 here is CASSQAIVLAGIYNEQFF. CDR3 sequence (DNA): TGCGCCAGCAGCCAAGCTATCGTCCTAGCGGGGATCTACAATGAGCAGTTCTTC.

The sample holds a few counts of this clonotype. The chain uses TRBV5-5 and TRBJ2-3, with 11 bases lining up with TRBD2. J gave up 1 base and V 1 base, and 2 bases lay outside the gene matches. CDR3 length equals 16 residues. Germline V gives CDR1 SGHKS, CDR2 YYEKEE (reference sequence). The CDR3 region has the DNA TGTGCCAGCAGCTTGCCACTAGCGGGGGGCACAGATACGCAGTATTTT. Protein product: CASSLPLAGGTDTQYF.

This clonotype was observed a few times. The chain joins TRBV6-2 or TRBV6-3 to TRBJ2-3; D is unresolved. The germline V gene encodes CDR1 MNHEY and CDR2 SVGEGT. The germline V and J ends were trimmed by 2 bases and 1 base, with 7 bases remaining between them. CDR3 length: 14 residues. CDR3 residues: CASSYGSGTDTQYF. In nucleotides, the CDR3 is TGTGCCAGCAGTTACGGTTCCGGCACAGATACGCAGTATTTT.

This clonotype occurred a few times. This chain uses TRBV7-3 with TRBJ2-1; D is uncertain. V was trimmed by 7 bases and J by 1 base, leaving 20 bases between them. The length of the CDR3 is 17 residues. CDR1 and CDR2 from the germline V gene are SGHTA and FQGTGA. DNA of the CDR3: TGTGCCAGCACCTTGAGTGAGACCGCATTATCCTACAATGAGCAGTTCTTC. Translated: CASTLSETALSYNEQFF.

The CDR3 region is CASSVGLEGGGPYNEQFF. The CDR3 nucleotides are TGTGCCAGCAGCGTAGGGTTAGAGGGGGGGGGACCCTACAATGAGCAGTTCTTC. The chain links TRBV9 to TRBJ2-1; the D gene is possibly TRBD2 (7 bases). In germline, CDR1 is SGDLS, CDR2 YYNGEE. V was pared by 0 bases and J by 2 bases, with 18 bases between. The CDR3 consists of 18 residues. Based on the CDR3 plus reference TRBV9 and TRBJ2-1, the full variable domain is DSGVTQTPKHLITATGQRVTLRCSPRSGDLSVYWYQQSLDQGLQFLIQYYNGEERAKGNILERFSAQQFPDLHSELNLSSLELGDSALYFCASSVGLEGGGPYNEQFFGPGTRLTVL.